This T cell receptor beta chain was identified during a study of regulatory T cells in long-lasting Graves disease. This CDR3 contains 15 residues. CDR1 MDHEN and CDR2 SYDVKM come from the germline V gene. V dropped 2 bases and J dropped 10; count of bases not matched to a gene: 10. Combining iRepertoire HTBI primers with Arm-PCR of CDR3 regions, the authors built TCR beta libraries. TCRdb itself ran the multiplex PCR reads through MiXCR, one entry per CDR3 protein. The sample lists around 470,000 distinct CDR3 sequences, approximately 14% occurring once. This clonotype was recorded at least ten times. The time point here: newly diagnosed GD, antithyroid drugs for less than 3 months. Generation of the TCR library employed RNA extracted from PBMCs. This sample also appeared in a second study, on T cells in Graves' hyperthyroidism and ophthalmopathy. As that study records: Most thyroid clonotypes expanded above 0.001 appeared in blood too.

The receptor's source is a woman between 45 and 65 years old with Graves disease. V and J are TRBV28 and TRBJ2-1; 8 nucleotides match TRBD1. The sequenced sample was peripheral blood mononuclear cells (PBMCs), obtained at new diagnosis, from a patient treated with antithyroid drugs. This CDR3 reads CASSLQGASAREQFF. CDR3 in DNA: TGTGCCAGCAGTTTACAGGGGGCTAGCGCGCGAGAGCAGTTCTTC.